In its sample, the clone carrying this TCR beta chain was seen many times. The data are from a study of T cells in Graves' hyperthyroidism and ophthalmopathy. TCR beta CDR3 sequences were amplified from RNA transcripts. HTBI primers were the set used in a first-round RT-PCR of the TCR CDR3. In TCRdb, the multiplex PCR reads were re-called with MiXCR into one record per CDR3 protein. The repertoire holds a few hundred thousand distinct CDR3 sequences, with around a fifth as singletons. Germline CDR1 is LGHDT and CDR2 is YNNKEL (reference sequence). The CDR3 has 14 amino acids. Losses at the gene ends were 2 bases for V and 4 bases for J; bases not matched to a gene: 4.

The chain employs TRBV3-1 and TRBJ1-1; 7 nucleotides align to TRBD1. Material: blood. The receptor's source is a woman between 65 and 79 years old with Graves' ophthalmopathy. CDR3 DNA: TGTGCCAGCAGCCAACGGACAGGATTCACTGAAGCTTTCTTT. It yields the protein CASSQRTGFTEAFF.